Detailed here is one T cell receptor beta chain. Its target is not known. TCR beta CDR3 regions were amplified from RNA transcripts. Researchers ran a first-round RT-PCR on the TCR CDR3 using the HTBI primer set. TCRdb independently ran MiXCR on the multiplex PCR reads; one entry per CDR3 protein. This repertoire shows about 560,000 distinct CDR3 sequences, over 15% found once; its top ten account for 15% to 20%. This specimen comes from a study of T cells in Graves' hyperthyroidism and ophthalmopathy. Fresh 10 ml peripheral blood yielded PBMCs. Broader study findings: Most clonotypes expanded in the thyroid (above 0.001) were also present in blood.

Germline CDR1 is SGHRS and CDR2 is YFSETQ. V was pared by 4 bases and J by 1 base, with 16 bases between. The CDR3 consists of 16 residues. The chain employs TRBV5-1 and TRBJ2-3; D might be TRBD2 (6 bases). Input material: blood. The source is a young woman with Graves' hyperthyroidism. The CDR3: CASSPVTSSGTDTQYF. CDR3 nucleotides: TGCGCCAGCAGCCCGGTTACGTCTAGCGGCACAGATACGCAGTATTTT.